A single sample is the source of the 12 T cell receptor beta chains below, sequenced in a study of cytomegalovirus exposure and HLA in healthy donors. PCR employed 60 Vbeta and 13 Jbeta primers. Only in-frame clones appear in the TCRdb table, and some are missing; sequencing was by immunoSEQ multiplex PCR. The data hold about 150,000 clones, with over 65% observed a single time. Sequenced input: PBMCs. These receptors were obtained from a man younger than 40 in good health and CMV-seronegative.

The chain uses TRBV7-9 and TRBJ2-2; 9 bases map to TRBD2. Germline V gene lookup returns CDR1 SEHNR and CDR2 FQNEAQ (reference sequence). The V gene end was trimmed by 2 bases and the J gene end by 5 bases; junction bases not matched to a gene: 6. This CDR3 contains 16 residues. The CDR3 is CASSLSGGTPTGELFF. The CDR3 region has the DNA TGTGCCAGCAGCTTAAGCGGGGGGACGCCAACCGGGGAGCTGTTTTTT.

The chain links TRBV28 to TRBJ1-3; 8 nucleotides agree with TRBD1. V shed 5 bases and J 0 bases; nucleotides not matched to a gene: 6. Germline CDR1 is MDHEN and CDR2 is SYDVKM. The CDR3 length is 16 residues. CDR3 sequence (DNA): TGTGCCAGCAGTACGGACAGGGCGAGCTCTGGAAACACCATATATTTT. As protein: CASSTDRASSGNTIYF.

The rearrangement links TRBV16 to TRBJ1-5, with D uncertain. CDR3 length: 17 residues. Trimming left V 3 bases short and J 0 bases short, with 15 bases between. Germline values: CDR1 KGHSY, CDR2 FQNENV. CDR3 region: CASSQWSSTYSNQPQHF. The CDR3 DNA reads TGTGCCAGCAGCCAGTGGAGCTCGACCTATAGCAATCAGCCCCAGCATTTT. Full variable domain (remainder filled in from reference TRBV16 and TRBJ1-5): GEEVAQTPKHLVRGEGQKAKLYCAPIKGHSYVFWYQQVLKNEFKFLISFQNENVFDETGMPKERFSAKCLPNSPCSLEIQATKLEDSAVYFCASSQWSSTYSNQPQHFGDGTRLSIL.

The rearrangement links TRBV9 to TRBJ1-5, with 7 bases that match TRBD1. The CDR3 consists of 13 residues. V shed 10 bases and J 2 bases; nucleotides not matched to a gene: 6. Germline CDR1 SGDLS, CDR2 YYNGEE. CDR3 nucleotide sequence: TGTGCCGGGGGAGGACAGGGCAATCAGCCCCAGCATTTT. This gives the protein CAGGGQGNQPQHF.

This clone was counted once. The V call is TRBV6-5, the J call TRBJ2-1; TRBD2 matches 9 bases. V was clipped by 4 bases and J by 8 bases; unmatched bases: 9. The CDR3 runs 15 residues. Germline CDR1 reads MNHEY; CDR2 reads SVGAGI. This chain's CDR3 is CASSLGTSPLDEQFF. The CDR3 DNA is TGTGCCAGCAGTTTAGGGACTAGCCCACTCGATGAGCAGTTCTTC.

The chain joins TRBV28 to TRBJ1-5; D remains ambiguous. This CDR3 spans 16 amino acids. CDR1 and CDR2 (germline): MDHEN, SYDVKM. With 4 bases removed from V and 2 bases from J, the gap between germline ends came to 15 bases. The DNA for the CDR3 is TGTGCCAGCAGTTCCCCGGGGAGGGCCGGCAATCAGCCCCAGCATTTT. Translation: CASSSPGRAGNQPQHF.

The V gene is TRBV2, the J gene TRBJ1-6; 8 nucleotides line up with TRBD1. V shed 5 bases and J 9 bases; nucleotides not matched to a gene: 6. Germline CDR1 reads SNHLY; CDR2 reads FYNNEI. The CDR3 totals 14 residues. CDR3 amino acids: CASSNRGFGSPLHF. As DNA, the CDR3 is TGTGCCAGCAGTAACAGGGGGTTCGGTTCACCCCTCCACTTT.

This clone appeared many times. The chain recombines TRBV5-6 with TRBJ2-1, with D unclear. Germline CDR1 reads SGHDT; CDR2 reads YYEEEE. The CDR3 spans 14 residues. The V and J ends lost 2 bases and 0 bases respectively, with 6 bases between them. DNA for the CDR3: TGTGCCAGCAGCTTCTGGAGCTCCTACAATGAGCAGTTCTTC. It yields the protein CASSFWSSYNEQFF. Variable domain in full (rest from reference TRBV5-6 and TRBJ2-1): DAGVTQSPTHLIKTRGQQVTLRCSPKSGHDTVSWYQQALGQGPQFIFQYYEEEERQRGNFPDRFSGHQFPNYSSELNVNALLLGDSALYLCASSFWSSYNEQFFGPGTRLTVL.

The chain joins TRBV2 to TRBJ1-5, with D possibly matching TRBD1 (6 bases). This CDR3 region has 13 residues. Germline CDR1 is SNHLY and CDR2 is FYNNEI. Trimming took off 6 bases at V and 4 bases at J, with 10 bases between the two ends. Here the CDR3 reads CASRQGTNQPQHF. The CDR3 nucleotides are TGTGCCAGCAGACAGGGAACTAATCAGCCCCAGCATTTT.

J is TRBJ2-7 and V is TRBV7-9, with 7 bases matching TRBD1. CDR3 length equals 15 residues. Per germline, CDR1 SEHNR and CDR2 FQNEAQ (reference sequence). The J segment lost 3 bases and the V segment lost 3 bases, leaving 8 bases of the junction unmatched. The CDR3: CASSLHETGSYEQYF. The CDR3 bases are TGTGCCAGCAGCTTGCACGAGACAGGGAGCTACGAGCAGTACTTC.

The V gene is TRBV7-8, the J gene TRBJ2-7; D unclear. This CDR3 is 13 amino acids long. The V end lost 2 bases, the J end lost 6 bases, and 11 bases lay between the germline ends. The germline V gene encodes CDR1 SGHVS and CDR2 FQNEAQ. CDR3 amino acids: CASSLNLGGEQYF. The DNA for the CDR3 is TGTGCCAGCAGCTTAAACCTTGGCGGCGAGCAGTACTTC.

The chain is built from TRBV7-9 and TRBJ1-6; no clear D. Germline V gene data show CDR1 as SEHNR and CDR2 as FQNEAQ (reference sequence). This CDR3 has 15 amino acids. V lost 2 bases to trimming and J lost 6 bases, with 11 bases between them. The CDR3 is CASSLRAGGNSPLHF. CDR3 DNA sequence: TGTGCCAGCAGCTTAAGGGCGGGCGGTAATTCACCCCTCCACTTT.